This T cell receptor (beta chain) stems from a study of regulatory T cells in long-lasting Graves disease. The time point denotes: newly diagnosed GD, antithyroid drugs for less than 3 months. Extracted PBMC RNA gave rise to the TCR library. Libraries of TCR beta came from iRepertoire HTBI primers plus Arm-PCR of CDR3 regions. In TCRdb, the multiplex PCR reads were re-called with MiXCR into one record per CDR3 protein. In the table there are approximately 310,000 distinct CDR3 sequences, 15% to 20% of which are singletons. This clonotype was counted between two and nine times. The antigen is undetermined. Study results and caveats: Persistent patients had a count of shared public clonotypes (approximately 3,000) that exceeded that of new patients (approximately 1,000).

In germline, CDR1 is SGHRS, CDR2 YFSETQ. Between the trimmed V and J ends, which lost 0 bases and 7 bases, there was a span of 19 bases. This CDR3 contains 17 residues. This material consisted of peripheral blood mononuclear cells (PBMCs), taken at new diagnosis, from a patient treated with antithyroid drugs. V gene TRBV5-1 combines with J gene TRBJ1-4; D gene unclear. This TCR was sampled from a female donor with Graves disease. The DNA of the CDR3 is TGCGCCAGCAGCTTGGCCGGGTTGGGGAGTCCTACTGAAAAACTGTTTTTT. It yields the protein CASSLAGLGSPTEKLFF.